This T cell receptor (beta chain) was profiled in a study of molecular identifiers for immune sequencing clone quantification. From germline, CDR1 is MGHRA and CDR2 YSYEKL. This CDR3 has 15 residues. TCRdb fed the PCR reads into MiXCR, producing one record per CDR3 protein. The data hold about 500,000 distinct CDR3 sequences, with about 25% observed a single time. With regard to this clonotype: Germline and junction disagree at one end, which may indicate a read error.

J is TRBJ2-5 and V is TRBV4-1; 11 bases are a match to TRBD2. Sequenced: naive CD8+ T cells from blood, with Jurkat cell RNA spiked in. Subset denoted: FACS-sorted CD8+CD4-CCR7+CD45RA+ naive T cells. This receptor was obtained from a human donor in good health. Some libraries in this study had Jurkat cell RNA spiked in. This CDR3 reads CASSHPSGGQETRYF. In nucleotides, the CDR3 is TGCGCCAGCAGCCACCCTAGCGGGGGGCAAGAGACCCGGTACTTC.